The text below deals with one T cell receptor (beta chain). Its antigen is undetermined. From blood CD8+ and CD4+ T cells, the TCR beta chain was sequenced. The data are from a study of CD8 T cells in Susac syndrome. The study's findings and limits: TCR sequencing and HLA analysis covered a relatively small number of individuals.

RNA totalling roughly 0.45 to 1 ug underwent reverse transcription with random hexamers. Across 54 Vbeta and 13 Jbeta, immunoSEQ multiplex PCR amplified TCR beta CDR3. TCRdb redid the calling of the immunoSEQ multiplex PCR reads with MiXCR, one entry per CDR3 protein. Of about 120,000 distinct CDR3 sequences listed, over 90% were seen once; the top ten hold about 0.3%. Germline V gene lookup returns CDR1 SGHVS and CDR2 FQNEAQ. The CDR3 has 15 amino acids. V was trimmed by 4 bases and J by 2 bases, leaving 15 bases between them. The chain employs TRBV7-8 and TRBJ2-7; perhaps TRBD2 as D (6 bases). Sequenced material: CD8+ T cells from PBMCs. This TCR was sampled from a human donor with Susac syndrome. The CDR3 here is CASSSLGDFPYEQYF. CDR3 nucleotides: TGTGCCAGCAGCTCCCTCGGGGACTTTCCCTACGAGCAGTACTTC.